The 32 T cell receptor beta chains listed next were all sequenced from one sample in a study of molecular identifiers for immune sequencing clone quantification. TCRdb re-called the PCR reads through MiXCR, storing one row per CDR3 protein. Of roughly 300,000 distinct CDR3 sequences in the sample, 24% are singletons; the top ten hold around 0.7%. Sequenced sample: naive CD8+ T cells from blood, with Jurkat cell RNA spiked in. Subset specified: FACS-sorted CD8+CD4-CCR7+CD45RA+ naive T cells. The receptor set was obtained from a human donor in good health. Some libraries in this study had Jurkat cell RNA spiked in.

The chain carries TRBV7-9 and TRBJ1-3; D gene ambiguous. V was trimmed by 3 bases and J by 8 bases, leaving 8 bases between them. CDR3 size: 12 residues. Germline V gives CDR1 SEHNR, CDR2 FQNEAQ (reference sequence). As DNA, the CDR3 is TGTGCCAGCAGCTTTCTAGGTGACACCATATATTTT. Protein product: CASSFLGDTIYF. Full variable domain (outside the CDR3, taken from reference TRBV7-9 and TRBJ1-3): DTGVSQNPRHKITKRGQNVTFRCDPISEHNRLYWYRQTLGQGPEFLTYFQNEAQLEKSRLLSDRFSAERPKGSFSTLEIQRTEQGDSAMYLCASSFLGDTIYFGEGSWLTVV.

A remark on this clonotype: A much larger clone is a single base away; this may be a read error. The V call is TRBV19, the J call TRBJ2-1, with a tentative D call TRBD1 (5 bases). Germline CDR1 is LNHDA and CDR2 is SQIVND (reference sequence). This CDR3 contains 15 residues. The CDR3 here is CASSKGHDSIDEQIF. The CDR3 DNA reads as TGTGCCAGTAGTAAAGGTCACGACAGCATCGATGAGCAGATCTTC.

Concerning this clonotype: One end of the junction varies from germline; a read error may be responsible. This chain uses TRBV28 with TRBJ2-7; 8 nucleotides line up with TRBD2. The germline CDR1 and CDR2 sequences are MDHEN and SYDVKM. CDR3 length: 15 residues. In DNA form, the CDR3 reads TGTGCCAGCAGTTTCGGGGGGGCGGCGGGCCGCGAGCGGTACTTC. Translating it yields CASSFGGAAGRERYF.

This clonotype was counted ten times or more. The rearrangement uses TRBV12-3 or TRBV12-4 and TRBJ2-3; TRBD2 agrees at 15 bases. The CDR3 is made up of 16 amino acids. V lost 7 bases, J lost 3 bases, and 5 bases stayed unmatched. CDR3 coding DNA: TGTGCCAGCAACCCCGGGACTAGCGGGAGGACAGATACGCAGTATTTT. Amino acid sequence: CASNPGTSGRTDTQYF.

The chain joins TRBV4-3 to TRBJ1-3; 7 bases are a match to TRBD1. J gave up 0 bases and V 1 base, and 3 bases lay outside the gene matches. Per the germline V gene, CDR1 is LGHNA and CDR2 is YSLEER. The CDR3 consists of 16 residues. Here the CDR3 reads CASSQGGGYSGNTIYF. Here the CDR3 DNA reads TGCGCCAGCAGCCAAGGAGGGGGCTACTCTGGAAACACCATATATTTT.

The V and J genes are TRBV2 and TRBJ1-1; D remains ambiguous. There are 11 residues in the CDR3. Germline V CDR1 and CDR2: SNHLY, FYNNEI. Trimming shortened V by 3 bases and J by 6 bases, and 5 bases separated the two germline ends. CDR3 loop: CASSEAPEAFF. The CDR3 DNA sequence: TGTGCCAGCAGTGAGGCCCCTGAAGCTTTCTTT. The entire variable domain, with the rest obtained from reference TRBV2 and TRBJ1-1, is as follows: EPEVTQTPSHQVTQMGQEVILRCVPISNHLYFYWYRQILGQKVEFLVSFYNNEISEKSEIFDDQFSVERPDGSNFTLKIRSTKLEDSAMYFCASSEAPEAFFGQGTRLTVV.

This clonotype was recorded at least ten times. The chain carries TRBV5-8 and TRBJ1-1; no clear D. Germline V gene lookup returns CDR1 SGHTS and CDR2 YDEGEE. The CDR3 spans 13 residues. Trimming removed 1 base at V and 1 base at J, with 5 bases between. CDR3 amino acids: CASSLRTNTEAFF. The CDR3 DNA is TGTGCCAGCAGCTTGAGGACGAACACTGAAGCTTTCTTT. The whole variable domain, filled in from reference TRBV5-8 and TRBJ1-1, reads EAGVTQSPTHLIKTRGQQATLRCSPISGHTSVYWYQQALGLGLQFLLWYDEGEERNRGNFPPRFSGRQFPNYSSELNVNALELEDSALYLCASSLRTNTEAFFGQGTRLTVV.

This clonotype occurred a few times. V gene TRBV20-1 combines with J gene TRBJ2-3; maybe TRBD2 (6 bases). Germline V lookup: CDR1 DFQATT, CDR2 SNEGSKA (reference sequence). The CDR3 consists of 16 residues. Trimming left V 3 bases short and J 0 bases short, with 16 bases between. CDR3 residues: CSASSYGGISTDTQYF. The CDR3 DNA is TGCAGTGCTAGTTCTTACGGAGGGATTAGCACAGATACGCAGTATTTT.

The V gene is TRBV11-2, the J gene TRBJ2-7, with no clear D. Deletions cut 4 bases from V and 3 bases from J, with 16 bases between. Germline V gene lookup returns CDR1 SGHAT and CDR2 FQNNGV. The CDR3 loop spans 15 amino acids. The CDR3 reads CASSSGRWLIYEQYF. The CDR3 DNA reads as TGTGCCAGCAGCTCCGGCAGGTGGCTTATCTACGAGCAGTACTTC. The complete variable domain, with remaining parts taken from reference TRBV11-2 and TRBJ2-7, reads EAGVAQSPRYKIIEKRQSVAFWCNPISGHATLYWYQQILGQGPKLLIQFQNNGVVDDSQLPKDRFSAERLKGVDSTLKIQPAKLEDSAVYLCASSSGRWLIYEQYFGPGTRLTVT.

This clonotype was found many times. For the CDR3, the DNA is TGTGCCAGCAGCGCCGGGACTAGACGCACAGATACGCAGTATTTT. The encoded protein is CASSAGTRRTDTQYF. This chain uses TRBV7-8 with TRBJ2-3; TRBD2 aligns across 8 bases. This CDR3 contains 15 residues. The germline gives CDR1 SGHVS, CDR2 FQNEAQ. V shed 5 bases and J 1 base; nucleotides not matched to a gene: 5.

Only a few counts were recorded for this clonotype. V usage is TRBV5-6 and J usage is TRBJ1-1; D not certain. Trimming pared 4 bases from V and 1 base from J, leaving 11 bases between. CDR3 length: 14 amino acids. CDR1 is SGHDT, CDR2 YYEEEE, per germline. The CDR3 DNA reads as TGTGCCAGCAGCCCTGCCCGGGGGAACACTGAAGCTTTCTTT. Its translation: CASSPARGNTEAFF.

This clonotype was seen more than once but under ten times. The CDR3 sequence: CAWTWMSSGNTIYF. CDR3 nucleotides: TGTGCCTGGACGTGGATGAGCTCTGGAAACACCATATATTTT. V is TRBV30 and J is TRBJ1-3; no clear D. The CDR3 covers 14 residues. Trimming left V 4 bases short and J 0 bases short, with 10 bases between. Per germline, CDR1 GTSNPN and CDR2 SVGIG (reference sequence).

There are many counts of this clonotype. The rearrangement joins TRBV6-5 to TRBJ2-7; 12 bases fit TRBD1. Germline CDR1 and CDR2: MNHEY and SVGAGI. V shed 5 bases, J shed 5 bases, and the junction held 4 bases outside the gene matches. This CDR3 has 14 residues. CDR3 region: CASSHGTGGDEQYF. CDR3 nucleotides: TGTGCCAGCAGTCACGGGACAGGGGGCGACGAGCAGTACTTC.

The chain links TRBV19 to TRBJ2-7, with TRBD2 matching over 7 bases. This CDR3 is 13 amino acids long. Losses at the gene ends were 5 bases for V and 4 bases for J; bases not matched to a gene: 5. The germline V gene has CDR1 LNHDA and CDR2 SQIVND (reference sequence). The CDR3 reads CASSPGGKYEQYF. Here the CDR3 DNA reads TGTGCCAGTAGTCCCGGGGGGAAATACGAGCAGTACTTC.

This clonotype has a count of ten or more. J is TRBJ2-6 and V is TRBV20-1, with D perhaps TRBD1 or TRBD2 (6 bases each). The V gene lost 6 bases and the J gene lost 2 bases, with 14 bases spanning the gap. CDR1 is DFQATT and CDR2 is SNEGSKA in the germline V gene (reference sequence). The CDR3 has 15 amino acids. The CDR3 sequence is CSAIGGGAGANVLTF. The CDR3 nucleotides are TGCAGTGCAATAGGAGGGGGAGCTGGGGCCAACGTCCTGACTTTC.

This clonotype was counted between two and nine times. The conserved phenylalanine or tryptophan normally closing the CDR3 is absent here, so this likely arose from a read error. The gene calls are TRBV5-1 and TRBJ2-3; D may be TRBD1 (6 bases). Germline CDR1 reads SGHRS; CDR2 reads YFSETQ. The ends were cut back, 1 base at V and 4 bases at J, with 10 bases in the middle. The length of the CDR3 is 14 residues. The DNA of the CDR3 is TGCGCCAGCAGCTTGAAGAAGGGGGCAGATACGCAGTATCTT. This translates into CASSLKKGADTQYL.

As for this clonotype: This could be a read error, since a much larger clone is one nucleotide away. DNA of the CDR3: TGTGCCTGCAGCTCTCGGTCCTGGGGCAACACTGAAGCTTTCTTT. This encodes CACSSRSWGNTEAFF. This chain uses TRBV7-8 with TRBJ1-1; D is perhaps TRBD1 (5 bases). The CDR3 length is 15 residues. Germline lookup yields CDR1 SGHVS and CDR2 FQNEAQ.

This clonotype was counted many times. This rearrangement joins TRBV5-1 to TRBJ2-7; tentatively, D is TRBD1 or TRBD2 (5 bases each). The CDR3 has 14 residues. Germline V CDR1 and CDR2: SGHRS, YFSETQ. V dropped 3 bases and J dropped 3 bases, with 13 bases sitting between them. CDR3 residues: CASSYEGQRYEQYF. The CDR3 DNA reads as TGCGCCAGCAGCTATGAGGGGCAGCGCTACGAGCAGTACTTC.

This clonotype was counted many times. V gene TRBV20-1 combines with J gene TRBJ2-7; 14 nucleotides line up with TRBD2. V lost 4 bases and J lost 4; bases outside the gene matches: 3. CDR1 is DFQATT and CDR2 is SNEGSKA in the germline V gene (reference sequence). The CDR3 runs 14 residues. The CDR3 region has the DNA TGCAGTGCTACTAGGACTAGCGGGGGGTACGAGCAGTACTTC. It codes for CSATRTSGGYEQYF.

The V gene is TRBV6-7, the J gene TRBJ2-7; D remains unclear. TRBV6-7 is annotated as an ORF whose role is uncertain. This CDR3 is built from 13 residues. The V end lost 6 bases, the J end lost 3 bases, and 12 bases lay between the germline ends. CDR3 sequence reads: CASSPSCVYEQYF. CDR3 DNA sequence: TGTGCCAGCAGCCCTTCGTGTGTCTACGAGCAGTACTTC.

In this sample, this clonotype turned up many times. The chain uses TRBV13 and TRBJ1-4; D may be TRBD1 (6 bases). Germline-derived CDR1 and CDR2 are PRHDT and FYEKMQ (reference sequence). V was clipped by 4 bases and J by 0 bases, with 12 bases between them. The CDR3 runs to 16 residues. DNA for the CDR3: TGTGCCAGCAGCTCCCACAGGGATGCAACTAATGAAAAACTGTTTTTT. As protein: CASSSHRDATNEKLFF.

Only a few counts were recorded for this clonotype. The J gene is TRBJ2-7, the V gene TRBV4-1, with TRBD1 matching 7 bases. Germline V lookup: CDR1 MGHRA, CDR2 YSYEKL. Germline trimming cut 4 bases from V and 2 bases from J; bases unmatched to any gene: 8. CDR3 length equals 15 residues. This chain's CDR3 is CASSLTRDSPYEQYF. CDR3 nucleotide sequence: TGCGCCAGCAGCCTAACGAGGGACAGTCCCTACGAGCAGTACTTC.

This chain links TRBV18 with TRBJ1-5; weak D call: TRBD1 (6 bases). The germline V gene encodes CDR1 KGHSH and CDR2 LQKENI. The germline V and J ends were trimmed by 0 bases and 1 base, with 10 bases remaining between them. CDR3 length equals 16 residues. The CDR3 region is CASSPPGAASNQPQHF. As DNA, the CDR3 is TGTGCCAGCTCACCACCGGGGGCGGCCAGCAATCAGCCCCAGCATTTT.

Turning to this clonotype: The junction shows a germline mismatch at one end, possibly a read error. This sequence joins TRBV27 and TRBJ1-1; tentatively, D is TRBD1 (5 bases). This CDR3 contains 13 residues. CDR1 is MNHEY, CDR2 SMNVEV, per germline (reference sequence). The CDR3 coding sequence is TGTGCCAGCAGTCTCTTTGGGGCACGTGAAGCTTCCTTT. It yields the protein CASSLFGAREASF.

This clonotype was seen at least ten times. The chain carries TRBV27 and TRBJ2-7, with 9 bases fitting TRBD1. Germline values: CDR1 MNHEY, CDR2 SMNVEV (reference sequence). After removal of 6 bases from V and 4 bases from J, the junction contained 7 bases not matched to a gene. The CDR3 has 14 amino acids. CDR3 amino acids: CASSLRQGGYEQYF. The CDR3 DNA reads as TGTGCCAGCAGCCTACGACAGGGGGGGTACGAGCAGTACTTC.

The chain uses TRBV7-9 and TRBJ2-7; D is uncertain. The CDR3 contains 15 residues. The germline V and J ends were trimmed by 4 bases and 2 bases, with 15 bases remaining between them. Germline assignment: CDR1 SEHNR and CDR2 FQNEAQ (reference sequence). Written as DNA, the CDR3 is TGTGCCAGCAGCTCGGGCCCGGACGGAACCTACGAGCAGTACTTC. Protein: CASSSGPDGTYEQYF.

The table lists this clonotype with a few counts. The rearrangement uses TRBV4-3 and TRBJ2-1; D tentatively reads TRBD1 or TRBD2 (5 bases each). Trimming cost V 0 bases and J 2 bases, with 11 bases left between them. Germline V gene lookup returns CDR1 LGHNA and CDR2 YSLEER. The CDR3 length is 16 residues. The CDR3 protein is CASSQDRWGTYNEQFF. The CDR3 DNA follows: TGCGCCAGCAGCCAAGATAGGTGGGGGACCTACAATGAGCAGTTCTTC.

At least ten counts were recorded for this clonotype. The chain joins TRBV5-1 to TRBJ2-2, with D unclear. The CDR3 totals 14 residues. Germline V gene lookup returns CDR1 SGHRS and CDR2 YFSETQ. Trimming cost V 0 bases and J 5 bases, with 8 bases left between them. DNA of the CDR3: TGCGCCAGCAGCTTGGGGTCATCTACCGGGGAGCTGTTTTTT. Translation: CASSLGSSTGELFF.

Concerning this clonotype itself: This may come from a read error, since a much larger clone is one base off. The chain is built from TRBV29-1 and TRBJ1-5; the D is unclear. The V and J ends lost 2 bases and 5 bases respectively, with 10 bases between them. Germline loops: CDR1 SQVTM, CDR2 ANQGSEA. The CDR3 sequence is 13 residues long. In DNA, the CDR3 is TGCAGCGTTGAAACGGGTGCCGATCAGCCCCAGCATTTT. Residues: CSVETGADQPQHF.

In this sample, this clonotype turned up many times. The chain uses TRBV7-6 and TRBJ2-3; D is unclear. The germline gives CDR1 SGHVS, CDR2 FNYEAQ. The ends were cut back, 2 bases at V and 3 bases at J, with 6 bases in the middle. This CDR3 spans 13 amino acids. The DNA for the CDR3 is TGTGCCAGCAGCTTATTAGTGACAGATACGCAGTATTTT. This sequence encodes CASSLLVTDTQYF. Full variable domain (remainder filled in from reference TRBV7-6 and TRBJ2-3): GAGVSQSPRYKVTKRGQDVALRCDPISGHVSLYWYRQALGQGPEFLTYFNYEAQQDKSGLPNDRFSAERPEGSISTLTIQRTEQRDSAMYRCASSLLVTDTQYFGPGTRLTVL.

This clonotype was picked up one time. Since a much larger clone is just one base distant, this may be a read error. The rearrangement uses TRBV29-1 and TRBJ2-7; TRBD1 is a possible D gene (5 bases). V shed 8 bases and J shed 3 bases, with 20 bases lying between them. The germline V gene has CDR1 SQVTM and CDR2 ANQGSEA. The CDR3 sequence is 14 residues long. This CDR3 is CSIGGARADYEQYF. CDR3 in DNA: TGCAGCATTGGTGGGGCCAGGGCAGACTACGAGCAGTACTTC.

V is TRBV6-2 or TRBV6-3 and J is TRBJ2-7, with TRBD2 matching over 7 bases. The V and J ends lost 2 bases and 1 base, in that order; junction bases with no gene match: 8. CDR3 length: 16 residues. From germline, CDR1 is MNHEY and CDR2 SVGEGT. This CDR3 reads CASSYPPGTTSYEQYF. CDR3 coding DNA: TGTGCCAGCAGTTACCCCCCCGGGACTACTTCCTACGAGCAGTACTTC.